A selection of T cell receptor beta chains follows, all from one sample in a study of CD8 T cell repertoires and HIV-1 epitope variants. These TCRs' antigens remain unknown. Method: immunoSEQ multiplex PCR; TCRdb's copy keeps in-frame clones and lacks some. The profile shows several thousand clones, roughly 61% of them singletons. Sequenced input: cultured CD8+ T cells derived from PBMCs. The receptor source for this set is a male donor with HIV. Each CDR3 is given with its conserved first and last residue. D genes are given only for firm matches. Only some rows state a clone size, as once, few, many or a class for expanded clones.

j_gene: TRBJ2-7
v_gene: TRBV4-1
d_gene: .
len: 16
abundance: few
CDR3aa: CASSQDYLGLSYEQYF
CDR3nt: TGCGCCAGCAGCCAAGATTACCTCGGCCTCTCCTACGAGCAGTACTTC

j_gene: TRBJ2-7
v_gene: TRBV27
d_gene: TRBD1
len: 16
abundance: .
CDR3aa: CASSLGVGTGDYEQYF
CDR3nt: TGTGCCAGCAGTTTAGGGGTCGGGACAGGAGACTACGAGCAGTACTTC

j_gene: TRBJ2-3
v_gene: TRBV7-9
d_gene: TRBD2
len: 14
abundance: .
CDR3aa: CASSPSGNTDTQYF
CDR3nt: TGTGCCAGCAGCCCGAGCGGGAACACAGATACGCAGTATTTT

j_gene: TRBJ2-7
v_gene: TRBV7-2
d_gene: .
len: 16
abundance: .
CDR3aa: CASSLDTQTSVYEQYF
CDR3nt: TGTGCCAGCAGCTTAGACACGCAGACCTCCGTGTACGAGCAGTACTTC

j_gene: TRBJ2-1
v_gene: TRBV27
d_gene: TRBD2
len: 15
abundance: .
CDR3aa: CASTLLAGGPNEQFF
CDR3nt: TGTGCCAGCACTTTACTAGCGGGGGGCCCTAATGAGCAGTTCTTC

j_gene: TRBJ1-6
v_gene: TRBV27
d_gene: TRBD1
len: 14
abundance: .
CDR3aa: CASSFGDRGRPLHF
CDR3nt: TGTGCCAGCAGTTTTGGAGACAGGGGGCGCCCCCTCCACTTT

j_gene: TRBJ1-4
v_gene: TRBV19
d_gene: .
len: 15
abundance: .
CDR3aa: CASSTYRDINEKLFF
CDR3nt: TGTGCCAGTAGTACTTACCGGGACATCAATGAAAAACTGTTTTTT

j_gene: TRBJ1-1
v_gene: TRBV5-4
d_gene: .
len: 15
abundance: .
CDR3aa: CASSLGTDTGVEAFF
CDR3nt: TGTGCCAGCAGCTTGGGGACGGACACGGGCGTTGAAGCTTTCTTT

j_gene: TRBJ2-3
v_gene: TRBV11-2
d_gene: TRBD2
len: 15
abundance: few
CDR3aa: CASRSGLAGADTQYF
CDR3nt: TGTGCCAGCAGATCTGGACTAGCGGGGGCAGATACGCAGTATTTT

j_gene: TRBJ1-1
v_gene: TRBV5-1
d_gene: .
len: 14
abundance: .
CDR3aa: CASSLVGRGTEAFF
CDR3nt: TGCGCCAGCAGCTTGGTTGGAAGGGGCACTGAAGCTTTCTTT

j_gene: TRBJ1-2
v_gene: TRBV30
d_gene: .
len: 13
abundance: .
CDR3aa: CAWSVVERNGYTF
CDR3nt: TGTGCCTGGAGTGTAGTTGAGAGAAATGGCTACACCTTC

j_gene: TRBJ2-7
v_gene: TRBV5-4
d_gene: .
len: 14
abundance: few
CDR3aa: CASSLEPDSYEQYF
CDR3nt: TGTGCCAGCAGCTTGGAGCCGGACTCCTACGAGCAGTACTTC

j_gene: TRBJ2-7
v_gene: TRBV6-4
d_gene: TRBD1
len: 15
abundance: .
CDR3aa: CASSEGRGFPYEQYF
CDR3nt: TGTGCCAGCAGTGAGGGCAGGGGGTTCCCCTACGAGCAGTACTTC

j_gene: TRBJ2-7
v_gene: TRBV27
d_gene: .
len: 15
abundance: .
CDR3aa: CASTPGGDSNYEQYF
CDR3nt: TGTGCCAGCACTCCTGGGGGGGACAGCAACTACGAGCAGTACTTC

j_gene: TRBJ1-1
v_gene: TRBV29-1
d_gene: TRBD1
len: 13
abundance: .
CDR3aa: CSVKTGDHTEAFF
CDR3nt: TGCAGCGTGAAGACAGGGGATCACACTGAAGCTTTCTTT

j_gene: TRBJ2-1
v_gene: TRBV28
d_gene: TRBD1
len: 15
abundance: .
CDR3aa: CASSAGTEYYNEQFF
CDR3nt: TGTGCCAGCAGCGCCGGGACAGAGTACTACAATGAGCAGTTCTTC

j_gene: TRBJ2-3
v_gene: TRBV27
d_gene: .
len: 15
abundance: .
CDR3aa: CASSLKERDWDTQYF
CDR3nt: TGTGCCAGCAGTCTAAAGGAGAGGGATTGGGATACGCAGTATTTT

j_gene: TRBJ2-2
v_gene: TRBV29-1
d_gene: .
len: 14
abundance: .
CDR3aa: CSVEGGRTTGELFF
CDR3nt: TGCAGCGTTGAGGGCGGCAGAACCACCGGGGAGCTGTTTTTT

j_gene: TRBJ1-1
v_gene: TRBV6-5
d_gene: .
len: 13
abundance: .
CDR3aa: CASSYRIGPEAFF
CDR3nt: TGTGCCAGCAGTTACCGGATAGGCCCTGAAGCTTTCTTT

j_gene: TRBJ2-7
v_gene: TRBV2
d_gene: TRBD1
len: 13
abundance: .
CDR3aa: CASTRQGTYEQYF
CDR3nt: TGTGCCAGCACAAGACAGGGAACCTACGAGCAGTACTTC

j_gene: TRBJ1-1
v_gene: TRBV5-1
d_gene: TRBD1
len: 17
abundance: .
CDR3aa: CASSLHRDSIMNTEAFF
CDR3nt: TGCGCCAGCAGCCTACACCGGGACAGCATCATGAACACTGAAGCTTTCTTT

j_gene: TRBJ2-7
v_gene: TRBV29-1
d_gene: .
len: 10
abundance: .
CDR3aa: CSVTFNEQYF
CDR3nt: TGCAGCGTTACATTCAACGAGCAGTACTTC

j_gene: TRBJ1-1
v_gene: TRBV29-1
d_gene: .
len: 12
abundance: .
CDR3aa: CSVEGGGTEAFF
CDR3nt: TGCAGCGTTGAAGGGGGGGGGACTGAAGCTTTCTTT

j_gene: TRBJ1-3
v_gene: TRBV7-2
d_gene: .
len: 16
abundance: few
CDR3aa: CASSPPSAGTGNTIYF
CDR3nt: TGTGCCAGCAGCCCCCCCTCGGCCGGGACAGGAAACACCATATATTTT

j_gene: TRBJ2-5
v_gene: TRBV7-2
d_gene: .
len: 14
abundance: .
CDR3aa: CASSLGHQQETQYF
CDR3nt: TGTGCCAGCAGCCTTGGACACCAACAAGAGACCCAGTACTTC

j_gene: TRBJ1-1
v_gene: TRBV5-4
d_gene: .
len: 12
abundance: few
CDR3aa: CASSFGGTEAFF
CDR3nt: TGTGCCAGCAGCTTTGGGGGGACTGAAGCTTTCTTT

j_gene: TRBJ2-7
v_gene: TRBV25-1
d_gene: TRBD2
len: 13
abundance: few
CDR3aa: CATGGASGYEQYF
CDR3nt: TGTGCCACCGGAGGCGCTAGCGGTTACGAGCAGTACTTC

j_gene: TRBJ1-4
v_gene: TRBV6-1
d_gene: TRBD1
len: 15
abundance: .
CDR3aa: CASRGQGRTNEKLFF
CDR3nt: TGTGCCAGCAGGGGACAGGGCCGTACTAATGAAAAACTGTTTTTT

j_gene: TRBJ2-5
v_gene: TRBV19
d_gene: TRBD2
len: 17
abundance: few
CDR3aa: CASSIGESGGAGETQYF
CDR3nt: TGTGCCAGTAGTATAGGAGAGAGCGGGGGGGCCGGAGAGACCCAGTACTTC

j_gene: TRBJ1-1
v_gene: TRBV28
d_gene: .
len: 13
abundance: medium-sized
CDR3aa: CASSLLGSGEAFF
CDR3nt: TGTGCCAGCAGTTTATTGGGCTCGGGGGAAGCTTTCTTT

j_gene: TRBJ2-1
v_gene: TRBV7-6
d_gene: .
len: 15
abundance: .
CDR3aa: CASSLGTNSYNEQFF
CDR3nt: TGTGCCAGCAGCTTAGGGACCAACTCCTACAATGAGCAGTTCTTC

j_gene: TRBJ2-7
v_gene: TRBV14
d_gene: .
len: 13
abundance: once
CDR3aa: CASSLNKQGEQYF
CDR3nt: TGTGCCAGCAGCCTAAACAAACAGGGAGAGCAGTACTTC

j_gene: TRBJ2-5
v_gene: TRBV19
d_gene: .
len: 14
abundance: .
CDR3aa: CASKSERIQETQYF
CDR3nt: TGTGCCAGTAAGAGTGAGCGCATCCAAGAGACCCAGTACTTC

j_gene: TRBJ1-5
v_gene: TRBV18
d_gene: .
len: 17
abundance: .
CDR3aa: CASSPLRAGPHDQPQHF
CDR3nt: TGTGCCAGCTCACCCTTGAGGGCAGGGCCCCACGATCAGCCCCAGCATTTT

j_gene: TRBJ2-1
v_gene: TRBV4-3
d_gene: .
len: 14
abundance: .
CDR3aa: CASSRSSSGREQFF
CDR3nt: TGCGCCAGCAGCCGGAGCAGCTCTGGGAGGGAGCAGTTCTTC

j_gene: TRBJ2-1
v_gene: TRBV4-2
d_gene: .
len: 17
abundance: .
CDR3aa: CASSQDELGGSGGEQFF
CDR3nt: TGTGCCAGCAGCCAAGATGAACTTGGGGGGAGTGGTGGTGAGCAGTTCTTC

j_gene: TRBJ2-1
v_gene: TRBV5-6
d_gene: .
len: 17
abundance: .
CDR3aa: CASSLGGGSGPYNEQFF
CDR3nt: TGTGCCAGCAGCTTGGGAGGAGGTAGCGGACCGTACAATGAGCAGTTCTTC

j_gene: TRBJ2-5
v_gene: TRBV18
d_gene: .
len: 14
abundance: .
CDR3aa: CASSLGGDQETQYF
CDR3nt: TGTGCCAGCTCACTGGGGGGAGACCAAGAGACCCAGTACTTC

j_gene: TRBJ1-2
v_gene: TRBV30
d_gene: .
len: 12
abundance: few
CDR3aa: CAWSVLNYGYTF
CDR3nt: TGTGCCTGGAGTGTCCTTAACTATGGCTACACCTTC

j_gene: TRBJ2-2
v_gene: TRBV6-1
d_gene: .
len: 14
abundance: .
CDR3aa: CASSLNRGAGELFF
CDR3nt: TGTGCCAGCAGCTTAAACAGAGGGGCCGGGGAGCTGTTTTTT

j_gene: TRBJ2-1
v_gene: TRBV5-1
d_gene: TRBD1
len: 13
abundance: .
CDR3aa: CASSQTGGNEQFF
CDR3nt: TGCGCCAGCAGCCAGACAGGGGGCAATGAGCAGTTCTTC

j_gene: TRBJ2-7
v_gene: TRBV5-1
d_gene: .
len: 12
abundance: few
CDR3aa: CASSSFNYEQYF
CDR3nt: TGCGCCAGCAGCTCCTTTAACTACGAGCAGTACTTC

j_gene: TRBJ1-2
v_gene: TRBV10-3
d_gene: .
len: 13
abundance: few
CDR3aa: CAITLGVADGYTF
CDR3nt: TGTGCCATCACCCTGGGGGTGGCGGATGGCTACACCTTC

j_gene: TRBJ2-1
v_gene: TRBV18
d_gene: TRBD2
len: 15
abundance: .
CDR3aa: CASSPPAGGRYEQFF
CDR3nt: TGTGCCAGCTCACCCCCAGCGGGGGGGAGATATGAGCAGTTCTTC

j_gene: TRBJ1-5
v_gene: TRBV28
d_gene: .
len: 13
abundance: .
CDR3aa: CASSPQGWQPQHF
CDR3nt: TGTGCCAGCAGTCCCCAGGGTTGGCAGCCCCAGCATTTT

j_gene: TRBJ2-1
v_gene: TRBV2
d_gene: TRBD1
len: 16
abundance: .
CDR3aa: CASSEIGQGAYNEQFF
CDR3nt: TGTGCCAGCAGTGAAATCGGACAGGGCGCCTACAATGAGCAGTTCTTC

j_gene: TRBJ1-6
v_gene: TRBV4-1
d_gene: .
len: 14
abundance: .
CDR3aa: CASSVDPGGSPLHF
CDR3nt: TGCGCCAGCAGCGTGGACCCTGGTGGGTCACCCCTCCACTTT

j_gene: TRBJ2-6
v_gene: TRBV6-5
d_gene: .
len: 15
abundance: .
CDR3aa: CASSPTGYGANVLTF
CDR3nt: TGTGCCAGCAGCCCAACAGGGTACGGGGCCAACGTCCTGACTTTC

j_gene: TRBJ1-3
v_gene: TRBV7-8
d_gene: .
len: 17
abundance: .
CDR3aa: CASSLVIEPQGGNTIYF
CDR3nt: TGTGCCAGCAGCTTAGTCATAGAGCCGCAGGGGGGAAACACCATATATTTT

j_gene: TRBJ2-3
v_gene: TRBV7-2
d_gene: .
len: 14
abundance: .
CDR3aa: CASSLGYMIDTQYF
CDR3nt: TGTGCCAGCAGCTTAGGATATATGATCGATACGCAGTATTTT

j_gene: TRBJ2-3
v_gene: TRBV27
d_gene: TRBD2
len: 16
abundance: .
CDR3aa: CASSFVGKRDTDTQYF
CDR3nt: TGTGCCAGCAGTTTTGTCGGTAAGCGGGACACAGATACGCAGTATTTT

j_gene: TRBJ2-7
v_gene: TRBV7-6
d_gene: TRBD2
len: 15
abundance: few
CDR3aa: CASSPGSGGFYEQYF
CDR3nt: TGTGCCAGCAGCCCTGGTAGCGGGGGTTTCTACGAGCAGTACTTC

j_gene: TRBJ2-1
v_gene: TRBV28
d_gene: .
len: 13
abundance: once
CDR3aa: CASSSPYMDEQFF
CDR3nt: TGTGCCAGCAGTTCCCCTTACATGGATGAGCAGTTCTTC

j_gene: TRBJ2-6
v_gene: TRBV15
d_gene: .
len: 15
abundance: .
CDR3aa: CATSVRGSGANVLTF
CDR3nt: TGTGCCACCAGCGTCAGGGGCTCTGGGGCCAACGTCCTGACTTTC

j_gene: TRBJ2-7
v_gene: TRBV27
d_gene: .
len: 14
abundance: .
CDR3aa: CASSLQQGSYEQYF
CDR3nt: TGTGCCAGCAGCCTGCAACAGGGCTCCTACGAGCAGTACTTC

j_gene: TRBJ1-1
v_gene: TRBV30
d_gene: .
len: 13
abundance: .
CDR3aa: CAWSVGGGSEAFF
CDR3nt: TGTGCCTGGAGTGTGGGAGGGGGGTCTGAAGCTTTCTTT

j_gene: TRBJ2-7
v_gene: TRBV28
d_gene: TRBD1
len: 13
abundance: .
CDR3aa: CASSLTGGSEQYF
CDR3nt: TGTGCCAGCAGTTTAACAGGGGGGTCCGAGCAATACTTC

j_gene: TRBJ2-1
v_gene: TRBV28
d_gene: .
len: 10
abundance: few
CDR3aa: CASSLGEQFF
CDR3nt: TGTGCCAGCAGTTTGGGTGAGCAGTTCTTC

j_gene: TRBJ2-1
v_gene: TRBV6-1
d_gene: .
len: 16
abundance: .
CDR3aa: CASSDYHPAGHNEQFF
CDR3nt: TGTGCCAGCAGTGACTACCATCCTGCGGGTCACAATGAGCAGTTCTTC